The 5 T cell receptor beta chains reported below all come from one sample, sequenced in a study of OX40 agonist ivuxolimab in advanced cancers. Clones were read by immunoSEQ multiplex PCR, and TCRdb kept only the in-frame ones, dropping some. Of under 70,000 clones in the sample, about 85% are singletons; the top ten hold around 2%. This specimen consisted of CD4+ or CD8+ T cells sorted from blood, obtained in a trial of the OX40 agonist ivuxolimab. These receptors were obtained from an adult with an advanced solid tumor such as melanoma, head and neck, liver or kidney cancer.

The CDR3 DNA sequence: TGTGCCAGCAGTTTGCTACAGGGGAGCGAGCAGTACTTC. Residues: CASSLLQGSEQYF. The rearrangement links TRBV28 to TRBJ2-7; the match to TRBD1 covers 7 bases. V lost 3 bases to trimming and J lost 6 bases; unmatched junction nucleotides: 5. The CDR3 totals 13 residues. Germline assignment: CDR1 MDHEN and CDR2 SYDVKM.

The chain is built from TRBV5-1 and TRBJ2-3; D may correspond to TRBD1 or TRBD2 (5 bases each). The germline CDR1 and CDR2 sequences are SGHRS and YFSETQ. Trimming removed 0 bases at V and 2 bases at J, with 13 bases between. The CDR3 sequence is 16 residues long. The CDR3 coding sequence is TGCGCCAGCAGCTTGGCTAGCAGGGAAAACACAGATACGCAGTATTTT. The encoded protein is CASSLASRENTDTQYF.

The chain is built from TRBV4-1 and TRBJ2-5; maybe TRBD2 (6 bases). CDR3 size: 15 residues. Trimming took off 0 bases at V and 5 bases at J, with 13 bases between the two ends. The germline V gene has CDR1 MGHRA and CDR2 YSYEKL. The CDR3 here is CASSQEGGAGETQYF. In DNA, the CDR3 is TGCGCCAGCAGCCAAGAAGGCGGGGCGGGGGAGACCCAGTACTTC.

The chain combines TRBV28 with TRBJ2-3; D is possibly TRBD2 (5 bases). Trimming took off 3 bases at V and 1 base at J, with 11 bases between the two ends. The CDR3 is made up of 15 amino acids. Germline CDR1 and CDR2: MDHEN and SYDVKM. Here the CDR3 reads CASSLPGKGTDTQYF. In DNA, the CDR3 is TGTGCCAGCAGTTTGCCGGGAAAGGGCACAGATACGCAGTATTTT.

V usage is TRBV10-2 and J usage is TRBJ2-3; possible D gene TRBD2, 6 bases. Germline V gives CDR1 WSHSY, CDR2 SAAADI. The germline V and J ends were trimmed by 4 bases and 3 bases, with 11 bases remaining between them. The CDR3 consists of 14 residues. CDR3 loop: CASSAGSETDTQYF. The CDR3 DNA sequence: TGCGCCAGCAGTGCCGGGAGCGAAACAGATACGCAGTATTTT.